The 32 T cell receptor beta chains below all came from one sample that was sequenced in a study of T cell responses to AZD1222 COVID-19 vaccine (dated by TCRdb to about 2021). The library was prepared using the immunoSEQ multiplex PCR assay. The table comes from immuneACCESS by way of TCRdb, which keeps in-frame sequences with V and J called. Part of the clones is missing from these tables; in studies checked, under half for an unresolved V gene and the rest for unknown reasons. Across this sample there are under 200,000 clones, with around nine tenths seen only once. Jointly, the top ten make up 26% of the sample. Explained via the paper, the time point label denotes: about 28 days (+/-7) after the second vaccine dose. The sample consisted of peripheral blood, taken 28 days after the second AZD1222 dose. The source is an adult who received the AZD1222 COVID-19 vaccine.

The V and J genes are TRBV11-1 and TRBJ2-3; D perhaps matches TRBD1 (6 bases). Germline V gives CDR1 SGHAT, CDR2 FQDESV (reference sequence). There are 14 residues in the CDR3. V was shortened by 11 bases and J by 1 base, with 16 bases between the two germline ends. In DNA form, the CDR3 reads TGTGCCTCAGGGGCAGGCGGGCGCACAGATACGCAGTATTTT. Its translation is CASGAGGRTDTQYF.

The genes are TRBV25-1 and TRBJ2-1; TRBD2 matches at 7 bases. V lost 4 bases and J lost 12; bases outside the gene matches: 12. The length of the CDR3 is 14 residues. Per germline, CDR1 MGHDK and CDR2 SYGVNS. The CDR3 DNA follows: TGTGCCAGCAGTGTAGGGACTACCACGGGGGGGCAGTTCTTC. The encoded protein is CASSVGTTTGGQFF.

The V gene is TRBV7-2, the J gene TRBJ2-1; weak D call: TRBD2 (6 bases). The CDR3 is 15 amino acids. The V end lost 5 bases, the J end lost 4 bases, and 15 bases lay between the germline ends. Germline values: CDR1 SGHTA, CDR2 FQGNSA. CDR3 protein: CASSQRASDYNEQFF. In nucleotides, the CDR3 is TGTGCCAGCAGCCAGCGGGCTAGCGATTACAATGAGCAGTTCTTC.

The rearrangement joins TRBV28 to TRBJ2-3, with no clear D. CDR1 is MDHEN and CDR2 is SYDVKM in the germline V gene. This CDR3 contains 14 residues. Trimming left V 6 bases short and J 0 bases short, with 10 bases between. CDR3 nucleotide sequence: TGTGCCAGCAGACTCTCAAGCAGCACAGATACGCAGTATTTT. It codes for CASRLSSSTDTQYF. Drawing the rest from reference TRBV28 and TRBJ2-3, the complete variable domain is DVKVTQSSRYLVKRTGEKVFLECVQDMDHENMFWYRQDPGLGLRLIYFSYDVKMKEKGDIPEGYSVSREKKERFSLILESASTNQTSMYLCASRLSSSTDTQYFGPGTRLTVL.

The gene calls are TRBV9 and TRBJ2-5; D may match TRBD1 or TRBD2 (5 bases each). The germline gives CDR1 SGDLS, CDR2 YYNGEE. V lost 1 base and J lost 5, with 12 bases in between. This CDR3 has 14 residues. CDR3 coding DNA: TGTGCCAGCAGCGTAAGAGGGGTCGGGGAGACCCAGTACTTC. Amino acid sequence: CASSVRGVGETQYF.

V gene TRBV9 combines with J gene TRBJ2-2; 9 nucleotides line up with TRBD2. CDR1 is SGDLS, CDR2 YYNGEE, per germline. The CDR3 has 18 residues. V shed 0 bases and J 6 bases; nucleotides not matched to a gene: 12. The CDR3 region is CASSVALGSSGISGELFF. The DNA of the CDR3 is TGTGCCAGCAGCGTAGCTTTGGGGTCTAGCGGGATATCCGGGGAGCTGTTTTTT.

V is TRBV27 and J is TRBJ2-1; 10 bases map to TRBD2. Germline trimming cut 5 bases from V and 5 bases from J; bases unmatched to any gene: 6. The germline V gene has CDR1 MNHEY and CDR2 SMNVEV (reference sequence). The CDR3 sequence is 15 residues long. The CDR3 coding sequence is TGTGCCAGCAGTCCCCGGACTAGCGGACACAATGAGCAGTTCTTC. Translated: CASSPRTSGHNEQFF.

The rearrangement uses TRBV3-1 (or the pseudogene TRBV3-2) and TRBJ1-6; D is possibly TRBD1 (5 bases). Germline V gene lookup returns CDR1 LGHDT and CDR2 YNNKEL (reference sequence). The CDR3 is 13 amino acids. V lost 3 bases and J 13 bases, leaving 13 bases between the germline ends. The CDR3 reads CASSQGGRAPLHF. CDR3 nucleotide sequence: TGTGCCAGCAGCCAGGGGGGTAGGGCTCCCCTCCACTTT.

The V and J genes are TRBV7-9 and TRBJ2-7, with D perhaps given as TRBD1 or TRBD2 (5 bases each). CDR1 is SEHNR, CDR2 FQNEAQ, per germline (reference sequence). V gave up 7 bases and J gave up 2 bases, with 12 bases separating them. The CDR3 extends over 13 amino acids. For the CDR3, the DNA is TGTGCCAGCACCATTCTGGGACCCTACGAGCAGTACTTC. Its protein is CASTILGPYEQYF.

The V call is TRBV5-4, the J call TRBJ1-5; D is unclear. Trimming stripped 0 bases from V and 0 bases from J, with 13 bases between. The CDR3 is made up of 17 amino acids. CDR1 SGHNT and CDR2 YYREEE come from the germline V gene (reference sequence). CDR3 sequence (DNA): TGTGCCAGCAGCTTGGCCTTGGGTCGCTATAGCAATCAGCCCCAGCATTTT. Translated, it gives CASSLALGRYSNQPQHF.

The chain uses TRBV7-9 and TRBJ2-7; D remains unclear. Germline-derived CDR1 and CDR2 are SEHNR and FQNEAQ (reference sequence). Trimming cost V 2 bases and J 0 bases, with 14 bases left between them. This CDR3 contains 16 residues. The CDR3 sequence is CASSLPANRFSYEQYF. The DNA for the CDR3 is TGTGCCAGCAGCTTACCAGCTAATCGTTTCTCCTACGAGCAGTACTTC. The whole variable domain, remainder taken from reference TRBV7-9 and TRBJ2-7, is DTGVSQNPRHKITKRGQNVTFRCDPISEHNRLYWYRQTLGQGPEFLTYFQNEAQLEKSRLLSDRFSAERPKGSFSTLEIQRTEQGDSAMYLCASSLPANRFSYEQYFGPGTRLTVT.

This chain connects TRBV7-8 to TRBJ1-1, with 11 bases that match TRBD1. CDR3 length: 17 residues. After removal of 8 bases from V and 0 bases from J, the junction contained 11 bases not matched to a gene. Per germline, CDR1 SGHVS and CDR2 FQNEAQ. For the CDR3, the DNA is TGTGCCAGCCTTTCTCGGACAGGGGGCGGAATGAACACTGAAGCTTTCTTT. Translated: CASLSRTGGGMNTEAFF.

The chain is built from TRBV19 and TRBJ2-7, with 7 bases that match TRBD1. The CDR3 has 14 residues. Germline V CDR1 and CDR2: LNHDA, SQIVND (reference sequence). With 4 bases clipped from V and 3 bases from J, the junction kept 6 bases outside the gene matches. Written as DNA, the CDR3 is TGTGCCAGTAGTAGCCGGGACAGAATCTACGAGCAGTACTTC. It codes for CASSSRDRIYEQYF.

The rearrangement links TRBV6-2 or TRBV6-3 to TRBJ2-3; 10 bases align to TRBD1. The CDR3 sequence is 16 residues long. The junction had 5 bases not matched to a gene; V was cut back by 5 bases and J by 0 bases. Per germline, CDR1 MNHEY and CDR2 SVGEGT. The CDR3 DNA follows: TGTGCCAGCAGTACCCGGACAGGGGGGAGCACAGATACGCAGTATTTT. This gives the protein CASSTRTGGSTDTQYF.

The genes are TRBV7-8 and TRBJ2-2, with D possibly TRBD2 on 5 matching bases. V was trimmed by 1 base and J by 0 bases, leaving 9 bases between them. Germline assignment: CDR1 SGHVS and CDR2 FQNEAQ. This CDR3 is built from 16 residues. CDR3 DNA sequence: TGTGCCAGCAGCTTAGTTAGGACTCCGAACACCGGGGAGCTGTTTTTT. It yields the protein CASSLVRTPNTGELFF.

The rearrangement links TRBV7-2 to TRBJ2-1, with D tentatively TRBD2 (5 bases). V lost 5 bases, J lost 1 base, and 9 bases lay in between. Germline V gives CDR1 SGHTA, CDR2 FQGNSA. The CDR3 has 14 amino acids. For the CDR3, the DNA is TGTGCCAGCAGCCGGGAAACGTCCTACAATGAGCAGTTCTTC. As protein: CASSRETSYNEQFF.

The chain links TRBV30 to TRBJ1-5, with TRBD1 matching over 7 bases. The V gene end was trimmed by 0 bases and the J gene end by 3 bases; junction bases not matched to a gene: 5. The CDR3 runs 15 residues. Germline lookup yields CDR1 GTSNPN and CDR2 SVGIG (reference sequence). The CDR3 coding sequence is TGTGCCTGGAGTGTTGGACAGGCCTACAATCAGCCCCAGCATTTT. It is translated as CAWSVGQAYNQPQHF.

On this clone: This sample also contains other DNA sequences that code for the same CDR3. The rearrangement uses TRBV14 and TRBJ2-1, with D maybe TRBD2 (5 bases). The CDR3 runs 13 residues. CDR1 is SGHDN, CDR2 FVKESK, per germline. The V and J ends lost 1 base and 7 bases respectively, with 8 bases between them. CDR3 residues: CASSQVRGNEQFF. DNA of the CDR3: TGTGCCAGCAGCCAAGTTCGCGGGAATGAGCAGTTCTTC.

A single count supports this clone. This sequence joins TRBV19 and TRBJ2-3; 10 positions match TRBD2. This CDR3 has 15 residues. Germline-derived CDR1 and CDR2 are LNHDA and SQIVND (reference sequence). Trimming at V came to 4 bases and at J to 5 bases, leaving 6 bases not matched to a gene. The CDR3 DNA reads TGTGCCAGTAGTACCCTAGCGGGAGTAGGAGATACGCAGTATTTT. Protein: CASSTLAGVGDTQYF.

The J gene is TRBJ2-1, the V gene TRBV3-1 (or the pseudogene TRBV3-2); unclear D gene. V dropped 0 bases and J dropped 13 bases, with 10 bases sitting between them. This CDR3 is 12 amino acids long. Germline CDR1 LGHDT, CDR2 YNNKEL (reference sequence). The CDR3 DNA follows: TGTGCCAGCAGCCAAGATGTCGAAAAACAGTTCTTC. Translating it yields CASSQDVEKQFF.

The table lists this clone with a count of one. The V gene is TRBV7-2, the J gene TRBJ1-6, with a tentative D call TRBD1 (6 bases). This CDR3 is 14 amino acids long. Germline assignment: CDR1 SGHTA and CDR2 FQGNSA. Trimming pared 6 bases from V and 5 bases from J, leaving 11 bases between. The CDR3 is CASSPGAHNSPLHF. The CDR3, as DNA: TGTGCCAGCAGTCCAGGGGCCCATAATTCACCCCTCCACTTT.

The chain uses TRBV27 and TRBJ1-1; TRBD1 agrees at 10 bases. This CDR3 has 15 residues. Germline V CDR1 and CDR2: MNHEY, SMNVEV (reference sequence). With V trimmed by 11 bases and J by 3 bases, 12 bases remained unmatched. The CDR3 nucleotides are TGTGCCTGCCGGGACAGGGGAAAATGGGACACTGAAGCTTTCTTT. It encodes CACRDRGKWDTEAFF.

J is TRBJ2-2 and V is TRBV30; TRBD2 matches at 11 bases. Trimming cost V 6 bases and J 6 bases; bases outside gene matches: 9. CDR1 is GTSNPN, CDR2 SVGIG, per germline (reference sequence). The CDR3 consists of 15 residues. The CDR3 region is CACQPPGLAAGELFF. CDR3 in DNA: TGTGCCTGTCAACCCCCGGGACTAGCGGCCGGGGAGCTGTTTTTT.

The V gene is TRBV2, the J gene TRBJ1-5, with 7 bases matching TRBD1. The V gene end was trimmed by 3 bases and the J gene end by 7 bases; junction bases not matched to a gene: 6. The germline gives CDR1 SNHLY, CDR2 FYNNEI. The CDR3 runs 14 residues. The CDR3 region is CASSDAGGRQPQHF. The CDR3 nucleotides read TGTGCCAGCAGTGACGCAGGGGGTAGGCAGCCCCAGCATTTT.

Only one count was recorded for this clone. One end of the junction does not line up with germline, which may come from a read error. This rearrangement joins TRBV7-7 to TRBJ2-3, with D possibly TRBD2 on 6 matching bases. CDR1 is SSHAT and CDR2 is FNYEAQ in the germline V gene (reference sequence). The CDR3 spans 14 residues. The CDR3, as DNA: TGTGCTAGCAGCTTGGGGACTTCTTTAGATACGCAGTATTTT. Translating it yields CASSLGTSLDTQYF.

The chain joins TRBV9 to TRBJ2-7, with a possible D match to TRBD2 (5 bases). The CDR3 spans 16 residues. Per the germline V gene, CDR1 is SGDLS and CDR2 is YYNGEE. The V gene lost 0 bases and the J gene lost 2 bases, with 15 bases spanning the gap. The DNA for the CDR3 is TGTGCCAGCAGCGTAGAATTGGGAGCGGTTCCCTACGAGCAGTACTTC. It translates to CASSVELGAVPYEQYF.

V usage is TRBV7-2 and J usage is TRBJ2-7, with 7 bases aligning to TRBD2. V trimming: 1 base; J trimming: 0 bases; junction bases outside the gene matches: 9. The germline gives CDR1 SGHTA, CDR2 FQGNSA. CDR3 length equals 17 residues. The CDR3 bases are TGTGCCAGCAGCTTAGGAACGGGGATAGCGGGCTCCTACGAGCAGTACTTC. It translates to CASSLGTGIAGSYEQYF.

The gene calls are TRBV19 and TRBJ1-5, with TRBD1 matching 8 bases. This CDR3 has 14 amino acids. Germline-derived CDR1 and CDR2 are LNHDA and SQIVND (reference sequence). The V gene end was trimmed by 10 bases and the J gene end by 7 bases; junction bases not matched to a gene: 12. The CDR3 is CAMGRAAGGQPQHF. The CDR3 region has the DNA TGTGCCATGGGACGGGCGGCAGGGGGCCAGCCCCAGCATTTT.

V is TRBV7-9 and J is TRBJ2-3; unclear D gene. Germline V gene sequence: CDR1 SEHNR, CDR2 FQNEAQ (reference sequence). V was cut by 1 base and J by 2 bases, with 4 bases left in between. The CDR3 is 13 residues long. The CDR3 region has the DNA TGTGCCAGCAGCTTAGGAACCACAGATACGCAGTATTTT. Translation gives CASSLGTTDTQYF.

The chain uses TRBV18 and TRBJ2-7; D gene unclear. The germline gives CDR1 KGHSH, CDR2 LQKENI. CDR3 length equals 14 residues. Trimming took off 1 base at V and 0 bases at J, with 7 bases between the two ends. This CDR3 is CASSPLGSSYEQYF. The CDR3 DNA reads TGTGCCAGCTCACCACTGGGAAGCTCCTACGAGCAGTACTTC.

The chain employs TRBV19 and TRBJ2-2; possibly TRBD2 for D (5 bases). This CDR3 region has 13 residues. Germline values: CDR1 LNHDA, CDR2 SQIVND (reference sequence). The germline V and J ends were trimmed by 5 bases and 6 bases, with 10 bases remaining between them. The CDR3: CASSPRLPGELFF. Here the CDR3 DNA reads TGTGCCAGTAGTCCCAGACTACCCGGGGAGCTGTTTTTT.

The V gene is TRBV4-1, the J gene TRBJ2-2; TRBD2 matches 8 bases. Trimming took 4 bases from V and 0 from J; bases not matched to a gene: 7. This CDR3 has 17 amino acids. Germline CDR1 reads MGHRA; CDR2 reads YSYEKL. For the CDR3, the DNA is TGCGCCAGCAGCCGAGAGGAAGCGGGGGCGAACACCGGGGAGCTGTTTTTT. Translation: CASSREEAGANTGELFF.